This TCR beta chain was retrieved from a study of blood T cell repertoires in COVID-19. Germline CDR1 reads LGHDT; CDR2 reads YNNKEL (reference sequence). The CDR3 is 15 amino acids. Trimming pared 1 base from V and 6 bases from J, leaving 12 bases between. The method was immunoSEQ multiplex PCR; TCRdb's version includes in-frame clones alone and lacks a portion of them. In the table there are more than 200,000 clones, around 87% of which are singletons. The chain is built from TRBV3-1 (or the pseudogene TRBV3-2) and TRBJ1-4, with D possibly being TRBD1 (6 bases). Input material: peripheral blood. This TCR derives from a woman aged 60-75 years with COVID-19, enrolled during active disease. The CDR3 DNA sequence: TGTGCCAGCAGCCAAGTTCGGGGGGCGCATGAAAAACTGTTTTTT. It is translated as CASSQVRGAHEKLFF.